The 10 T cell receptor beta chains reported below all come from one sample, sequenced in a study of response to subunit inactivated influenza vaccine. One entry per CDR3 protein, called by TCRdb with MiXCR from the RT-PCR reads. The data hold just over 300,000 distinct CDR3 sequences, with roughly 20% observed a single time. The starting material was PBMCs from blood, obtained about 20 months after vaccination. These receptors were taken from a man in his fifties or sixties who received an inactivated influenza vaccine.

In its sample, this clonotype was seen a few times. The rearrangement uses TRBV6-5 and TRBJ1-4, with D possibly being TRBD1 (6 bases). Trimming took 5 bases from V and 0 from J, leaving 10 bases between them. The CDR3 consists of 15 residues. The germline gives CDR1 MNHEY, CDR2 SVGAGI. CDR3 amino acids: CASSTEGATNEKLFF. The CDR3 nucleotides are TGTGCCAGCAGTACCGAGGGGGCAACTAATGAAAAACTGTTTTTT.

This chain connects TRBV20-1 to TRBJ1-2; D is possibly TRBD1 (5 bases). This CDR3 is 11 amino acids long. Per the germline V gene, CDR1 is DFQATT and CDR2 is SNEGSKA (reference sequence). DNA for the CDR3: TGCAGCCCACTGCAGGGAAATGGCTACACCTTC. Its protein product is CSPLQGNGYTF.

This clonotype was recorded a few times. The rearrangement links TRBV5-6 to TRBJ2-5, with D tentatively TRBD2 (6 bases). V was cut by 1 base and J by 5 bases, with 15 bases left in between. Germline V gene sequence: CDR1 SGHDT, CDR2 YYEEEE. The CDR3 covers 15 residues. The CDR3 region is CASSLLAGKGETQYF. DNA for the CDR3: TGTGCCAGCAGCTTGCTCGCGGGGAAGGGGGAGACCCAGTACTTC.

This clonotype has a count of ten or more. The V call is TRBV5-1, the J call TRBJ2-7; the D gene is possibly TRBD1 (6 bases). The V end lost 4 bases, the J end lost 0 bases, and 8 bases lay between the germline ends. The CDR3 runs 13 residues. Germline V gene data show CDR1 as SGHRS and CDR2 as YFSETQ. The CDR3 reads CASSRDTSYEQYF. The CDR3 nucleotides read TGCGCCAGCAGCCGGGACACCTCCTACGAGCAGTACTTC.

This clonotype was seen many times. The rearrangement uses TRBV3-1 and TRBJ1-3; no clear D gene. V was trimmed by 3 bases and J by 1 base, leaving 7 bases between them. This CDR3 comprises 14 residues. From germline, CDR1 is LGHDT and CDR2 YNNKEL (reference sequence). DNA of the CDR3: TGTGCCAGCAGCCAGAGGGATTCTGGAAACACCATATATTTT. This encodes CASSQRDSGNTIYF.

This clonotype appeared a few times. The chain recombines TRBV4-3 with TRBJ1-2; D gene uncertain. The ends were cut back, 0 bases at V and 7 bases at J, with 12 bases in the middle. Germline values: CDR1 LGHNA, CDR2 YSLEER. This CDR3 spans 14 amino acids. CDR3 coding DNA: TGCGCCAGCAGCCAAGAGTCAGGAAGATTTGGCTACACCTTC. This translates into CASSQESGRFGYTF.

The chain recombines TRBV6-1 with TRBJ2-7; D uncertain. This CDR3 comprises 13 residues. Per germline, CDR1 MNHNS and CDR2 SASEGT. V lost 0 bases and J 2 bases, leaving 5 bases between the germline ends. CDR3 in amino acids: CASSEALPYEQYF. Written as DNA, the CDR3 is TGTGCCAGCAGTGAAGCGTTGCCCTACGAGCAGTACTTC.

This clonotype has ten or more counts. The rearrangement links TRBV4-1 to TRBJ1-2; no firm D call. The CDR3 totals 12 residues. The V gene's germline CDR1 is MGHRA and CDR2 YSYEKL. V lost 6 bases and J lost 4, with 9 bases in between. The CDR3 loop is CASRGGGYGYTF. The DNA for the CDR3 is TGCGCCAGCAGGGGAGGAGGCTATGGCTACACCTTC.

This clonotype was seen repeatedly, ten times or more. J is TRBJ1-5 and V is TRBV12-3 or TRBV12-4, with D tentatively TRBD1 (6 bases). This CDR3 has 13 amino acids. Trimming took off 4 bases at V and 7 bases at J, with 11 bases between the two ends. In nucleotides, the CDR3 is TGTGCCAGCAGTTCCAACAGGGAACAGCCCCAGCATTTT. Its protein is CASSSNREQPQHF.

The V and J genes are TRBV7-2 and TRBJ2-3, with D perhaps matching TRBD2 (5 bases). This CDR3 contains 15 residues. Germline V gives CDR1 SGHTA, CDR2 FQGNSA. Trimming removed 3 bases from V and 0 bases from J, with 10 bases in between. CDR3 residues: CASSFKRSSTDTQYF. CDR3 nucleotide sequence: TGTGCCAGCAGCTTTAAGCGGTCTAGCACAGATACGCAGTATTTT.